This T cell receptor beta chain was captured by sequencing in a study of blood T cell repertoires in COVID-19. At the level of the study: Spain, Italy and the United States supplied samples that represented acute and convalescent COVID-19. T cells, B-cell-depleted T cells, or PBMCs supplied cDNA or gDNA.

The CDR3 length is 12 residues. V lost 10 bases to trimming and J lost 5 bases; unmatched junction nucleotides: 3. Germline V gene lookup returns CDR1 LGHDT and CDR2 YNNKEL (reference sequence). Authors' processing steps: Reference gene primer amplification gave nucleated cell count estimates. This table comes from immunoSEQ multiplex PCR, and its TCRdb copy is limited to in-frame clones, with some not included. V and J calls and clone size are those listed in that table; D and trimming were worked out from the DNA. This table holds about 81,000 clones, about 90% found once. V is TRBV3-1 (or the pseudogene TRBV3-2) and J is TRBJ1-4; 8 nucleotides match TRBD1. Sequenced sample: peripheral blood. This clonotype was obtained from a woman older than 75 with acute or convalescent COVID-19. CDR3 residues: CAMRQGNEKLFF. The CDR3 coding sequence is TGTGCCATGCGACAGGGGAATGAAAAACTGTTTTTT.